This T cell receptor (beta chain) was sequenced in a study of T cells in Graves' hyperthyroidism and ophthalmopathy. Study-level points and caveats: Progression to ophthalmopathy was predicted a median of 6.5 months early. Clonotypes that were expanded in thyroid above 0.001 mostly appeared in blood too.

The TCR beta CDR3 regions underwent amplification using RNA transcripts as the source. First-round RT-PCR targeting the TCR CDR3 was performed with the HTBI primer set. TCRdb reprocessed the multiplex PCR reads with MiXCR, giving one entry per CDR3 protein. This table has 700,000 or so distinct CDR3 sequences, around 17% appearing once. V was pared by 3 bases and J by 4 bases, with 13 bases between. This CDR3 comprises 14 residues. Germline CDR1 reads LGHDT; CDR2 reads YNNKEL (reference sequence). This clonotype has more than one count but fewer than ten. Its antigen is still unknown. The sequence derives from a man aged 18 to 30 with Graves' hyperthyroidism. The chain employs TRBV3-1 and TRBJ2-7, with D hard to call. The sequenced sample consisted of blood. CDR3 protein: CASSQTLETYEQYF. Here the CDR3 DNA reads TGTGCCAGCAGCCAGACCCTAGAGACTTACGAGCAGTACTTC.